This T cell receptor (beta chain) was documented in a study of blood T cell repertoires in COVID-19. As for the study in general: COVID-19 samples from acute and convalescent phases originated in the United States, Italy and Spain. PBMCs, B-cell-depleted T cells, or T cells provided the cDNA or gDNA that made up the material.

The V gene's germline CDR1 is SGHNT and CDR2 YYREEE (reference sequence). With V trimmed by 4 bases and J by 4 bases, 6 bases remained unmatched. This CDR3 has 14 amino acids. Only in-frame clones appear in the TCRdb table, and some are missing; sequencing was by immunoSEQ multiplex PCR. This table has around 230,000 clones, approximately 80% appearing once. The TCR was taken from a man aged 35-49 years with acute or convalescent COVID-19. The sequenced sample was peripheral blood. The gene calls are TRBV5-4 and TRBJ2-5; TRBD2 matches at 8 bases. In nucleotides, the CDR3 is TGTGCCAGCAGCCCCGGGACTAGAAGAGAGACCCAGTACTTC. Protein sequence: CASSPGTRRETQYF.